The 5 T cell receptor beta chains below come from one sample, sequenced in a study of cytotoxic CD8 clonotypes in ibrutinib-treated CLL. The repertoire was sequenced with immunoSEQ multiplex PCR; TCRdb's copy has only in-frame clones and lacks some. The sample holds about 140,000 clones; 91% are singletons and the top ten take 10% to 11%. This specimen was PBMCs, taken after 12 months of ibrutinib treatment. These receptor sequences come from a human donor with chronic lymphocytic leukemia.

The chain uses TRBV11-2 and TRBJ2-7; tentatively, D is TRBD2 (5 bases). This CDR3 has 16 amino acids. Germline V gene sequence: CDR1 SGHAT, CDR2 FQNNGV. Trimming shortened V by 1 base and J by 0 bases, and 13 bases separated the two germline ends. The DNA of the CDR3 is TGTGCCAGCAGCTTAGGAGGCAGCGGCGCCTCCTACGAGCAGTACTTC. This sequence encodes CASSLGGSGASYEQYF.

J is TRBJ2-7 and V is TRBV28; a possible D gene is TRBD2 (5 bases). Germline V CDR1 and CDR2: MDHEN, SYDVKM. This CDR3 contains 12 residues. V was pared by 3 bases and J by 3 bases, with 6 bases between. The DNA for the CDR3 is TGTGCCAGCAGTTTTGCGGGCTACGAGCAGTACTTC. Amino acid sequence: CASSFAGYEQYF.

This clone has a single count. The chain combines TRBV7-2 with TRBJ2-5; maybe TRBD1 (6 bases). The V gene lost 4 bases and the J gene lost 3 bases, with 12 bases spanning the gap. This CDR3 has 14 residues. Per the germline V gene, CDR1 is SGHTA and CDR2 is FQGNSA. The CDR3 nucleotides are TGTGCCAGCAGCTCCGGGACAATCAAAGAGACCCAGTACTTC. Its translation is CASSSGTIKETQYF.

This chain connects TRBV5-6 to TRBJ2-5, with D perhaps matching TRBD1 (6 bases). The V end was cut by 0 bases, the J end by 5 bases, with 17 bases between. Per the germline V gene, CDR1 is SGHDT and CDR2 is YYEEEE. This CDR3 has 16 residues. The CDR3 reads CASSLAATSQGETQYF. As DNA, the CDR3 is TGTGCCAGCAGCTTGGCCGCGACCTCCCAGGGGGAGACCCAGTACTTC.

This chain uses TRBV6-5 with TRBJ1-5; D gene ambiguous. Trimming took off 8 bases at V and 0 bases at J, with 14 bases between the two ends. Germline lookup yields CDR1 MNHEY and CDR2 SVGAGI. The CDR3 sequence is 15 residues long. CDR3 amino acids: CASRWAVNSNQPQHF. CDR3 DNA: TGTGCCAGCCGTTGGGCCGTCAATAGCAATCAGCCCCAGCATTTT.